The 15 T cell receptor beta chains below come from one sample, sequenced in a study of T-cell memory formation after mild COVID-19. TCRdb redid the calling of the 5' RACE reads with MiXCR, one entry per CDR3 protein. The sample holds around 300,000 distinct CDR3 sequences; approximately 19% are singletons and the top ten take around 21%. Sequencing was done on a sample of PBMCs or a T cell subset sorted from them (not recorded which). The receptors originated from a man younger than 35 who had mild COVID-19 (a few samples of this study predate the infection). Cell type and time point are not known.

The chain is built from TRBV4-1 and TRBJ2-3; 8 bases are shared with TRBD1. Looked up from germline, CDR1 is MGHRA and CDR2 is YSYEKL. V gave up 0 bases and J gave up 6 bases; unmatched junction bases: 8. This CDR3 contains 16 residues. CDR3 nucleotide sequence: TGCGCCAGCAGCCAAGACGGGACAGGACTCAGGGATACGCAGTATTTT. Translation: CASSQDGTGLRDTQYF.

This clonotype came up a few times. V and J are TRBV7-9 and TRBJ2-2; 8 nucleotides align to TRBD1. This CDR3 spans 16 amino acids. The germline V gene has CDR1 SEHNR and CDR2 FQNEAQ (reference sequence). V gave up 3 bases and J gave up 2 bases; unmatched junction bases: 5. The CDR3 DNA is TGTGCCAGCAGCTTGCCGGGACAGGACAACACCGGGGAGCTGTTTTTT. This sequence encodes CASSLPGQDNTGELFF.

The rearrangement links TRBV24-1 to TRBJ2-5; D possibly corresponds to TRBD1 (5 bases). The V end lost 9 bases, the J end lost 7 bases, and 20 bases lay between the germline ends. CDR3 length equals 14 residues. Per the germline V gene, CDR1 is KGHDR and CDR2 is SFDVKD. DNA for the CDR3: TGTGCCACCGGGGATTGTGACAGCTGGGGGACCCAGTACTTC. Residues: CATGDCDSWGTQYF.

J is TRBJ1-1 and V is TRBV5-4; D gene unclear. The CDR3 extends over 13 amino acids. Germline CDR1 reads SGHNT; CDR2 reads YYREEE (reference sequence). Trimming took off 0 bases at V and 8 bases at J, with 11 bases between the two ends. The CDR3 is CASSLVLTGEAFF. CDR3 nucleotides: TGTGCCAGCAGCTTGGTTCTCACGGGAGAAGCTTTCTTT.

This clonotype was counted a few times. The chain couples TRBV29-1 to TRBJ2-7; either TRBD1 or TRBD2 may fit D (5 bases each). Trimming pared 4 bases from V and 0 bases from J, leaving 10 bases between. Germline CDR1 and CDR2: SQVTM and ANQGSEA. The CDR3 runs to 13 residues. CDR3 protein: CSVGAGSSYEQYF. The CDR3 DNA reads as TGCAGCGTTGGGGCAGGGAGCTCCTACGAGCAGTACTTC.

V gene TRBV6-1 combines with J gene TRBJ1-1, with no clear D. The CDR3 is made up of 13 amino acids. CDR1 is MNHNS, CDR2 SASEGT, per germline. Trimming removed 1 base at V and 1 base at J, with 4 bases between. CDR3 loop: CASSEGWNTEAFF. The DNA for the CDR3 is TGTGCCAGCAGTGAAGGTTGGAACACTGAAGCTTTCTTT.

This clonotype appeared many times. V usage is TRBV4-3 and J usage is TRBJ2-7, with TRBD1 as a possible D gene (6 bases). The germline V gene has CDR1 LGHNA and CDR2 YSLEER. V lost 4 bases to trimming and J lost 5 bases, with 15 bases between them. The CDR3 contains 14 residues. Here the CDR3 reads CASSLVKQGNEQYV. The CDR3 coding sequence is TGCGCCAGCAGCCTCGTCAAACAGGGTAACGAGCAGTACGTC.

Only a few counts were recorded for this clonotype. The chain is built from TRBV20-1 and TRBJ2-5, with D tentatively TRBD2 (5 bases). The CDR3 covers 14 residues. Germline V gene data show CDR1 as DFQATT and CDR2 as SNEGSKA (reference sequence). Trimming stripped 5 bases from V and 5 bases from J, with 18 bases between. Here the CDR3 DNA reads TGCAGTGCTCCAAGGACTTCTCCCCCGGAGACCCAGTACTTC. Translated, it gives CSAPRTSPPETQYF.

This clonotype was seen many times. V and J are TRBV7-2 and TRBJ2-1, with 8 bases aligning to TRBD1. V trimming: 1 base; J trimming: 7 bases; junction bases outside the gene matches: 9. The CDR3 covers 16 residues. Per the germline V gene, CDR1 is SGHTA and CDR2 is FQGNSA. The CDR3 protein is CASSLDRRGLGNEQFF. The DNA for the CDR3 is TGTGCCAGCAGCTTAGATCGCAGGGGGCTAGGGAATGAGCAGTTCTTC.

J is TRBJ1-1 and V is TRBV7-9; D is undetermined. This CDR3 contains 13 residues. V gave up 3 bases and J gave up 11 bases, with 16 bases separating them. The germline V gene encodes CDR1 SEHNR and CDR2 FQNEAQ (reference sequence). CDR3 region: CASSLLERLEAFF. The DNA of the CDR3 is TGTGCCAGCAGCTTGCTGGAGCGTCTTGAGGCTTTCTTT.

The sample holds a few counts of this clonotype. The V call is TRBV20-1, the J call TRBJ1-1, with D unclear. Germline V CDR1 and CDR2: DFQATT, SNEGSKA (reference sequence). The V end lost 3 bases, the J end lost 10 bases, and 18 bases lay between the germline ends. The CDR3 is 13 residues long. CDR3 sequence (DNA): TGCAGTGCTAGGAACGGTCAGGTTTTGGGAGCTTTCTTT. Translation: CSARNGQVLGAFF.

This clonotype was detected only a few times. V is TRBV20-1 and J is TRBJ1-4, with 11 bases matching TRBD1. This CDR3 region has 15 residues. J lost 8 bases, V lost 4 bases, and 9 bases had no gene match. Germline CDR1 is DFQATT and CDR2 is SNEGSKA (reference sequence). The chain's CDR3 is CSATFGTGGEEKLFF. In nucleotides, the CDR3 is TGCAGTGCTACTTTCGGGACAGGGGGAGAAGAAAAACTGTTTTTT.

This clonotype has a handful of counts. V usage is TRBV12-3 or TRBV12-4 and J usage is TRBJ2-1; maybe TRBD2 (5 bases). The CDR3 totals 13 residues. V dropped 6 bases and J dropped 8 bases, with 14 bases sitting between them. The CDR3 protein is CASSLRSGYEQFF. The DNA for the CDR3 is TGTGCCAGCAGCCTACGGTCGGGGTATGAGCAGTTCTTC.

The chain links TRBV7-2 to TRBJ2-2, with TRBD2 matching over 13 bases. In germline, CDR1 is SGHTA, CDR2 FQGNSA. This CDR3 has 14 amino acids. V was pared by 6 bases and J by 7 bases, with 2 bases of the junction left unmatched. The CDR3 nucleotides read TGTGCCAGCAGGACTAGCGGGGGGAGCGGGGAGCTGTTTTTT. Its protein product is CASRTSGGSGELFF.

This chain connects TRBV25-1 to TRBJ2-5; D possibly corresponds to TRBD2 (5 bases). Germline V lookup: CDR1 MGHDK, CDR2 SYGVNS. V was shortened by 5 bases and J by 2 bases, with 9 bases between the two germline ends. The CDR3 runs 13 residues. The CDR3, as DNA: TGTGCCAGCAGTTCTGAGGGACAAGAGACCCAGTACTTC. Encoded protein: CASSSEGQETQYF.